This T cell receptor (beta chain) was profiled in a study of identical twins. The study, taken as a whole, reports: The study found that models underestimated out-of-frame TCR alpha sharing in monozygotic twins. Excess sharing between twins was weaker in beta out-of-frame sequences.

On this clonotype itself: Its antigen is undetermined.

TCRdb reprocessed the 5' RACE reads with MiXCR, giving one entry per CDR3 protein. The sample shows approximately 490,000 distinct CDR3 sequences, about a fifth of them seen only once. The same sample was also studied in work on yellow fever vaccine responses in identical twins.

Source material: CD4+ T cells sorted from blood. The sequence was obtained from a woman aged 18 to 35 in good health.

The CDR3 DNA reads TGCAGTGCTACTACTAGCGGGAACACCGGGGAGCTGTTTTTT. Translated, it gives CSATTSGNTGELFF. This rearrangement joins TRBV20-1 to TRBJ2-2, with 8 bases fitting TRBD2. From germline, CDR1 is DFQATT and CDR2 SNEGSKA (reference sequence). The CDR3 loop spans 14 amino acids. V shed 4 bases and J 1 base; nucleotides not matched to a gene: 2.